This T cell receptor beta chain came from a study of shared clonotypes between healthy human individuals. This clone has only one observation. Germline V gives CDR1 SNHLY, CDR2 FYNNEI. The CDR3 loop spans 15 amino acids. The V and J ends lost 6 bases and 1 base, in that order; junction bases with no gene match: 8. Data came from immunoSEQ multiplex PCR; TCRdb stores just in-frame clones and leaves some out. The data hold 950,000 to 1,100,000 clones, with around 78% observed a single time. Sequencing was done on a sample of memory CD4+ T cells from PBMCs. This sample's subset: CD45RA-negative fraction. The TCR originated in a man younger than 35 in good health. Some clones in this sample may be carry-over from other donors' samples. V is TRBV2 and J is TRBJ2-5, with 7 bases lining up with TRBD2. The CDR3: CASSPGGNPQETQYF. As DNA, the CDR3 is TGTGCCAGCAGCCCCGGGGGGAACCCCCAAGAGACCCAGTACTTC.